Presented here are 15 T cell receptor beta chains from one specimen sequenced in a study of blood T cells in healthy people across ages. Alongside a J-beta primer mix, a sample-barcoded 5' primer served in a second PCR lasting roughly 7 to 12 cycles. TCRdb called the 5' RACE reads again in MiXCR, with one record for every CDR3 protein. Of approximately 800,000 distinct CDR3 sequences listed, 46% are singletons. Sequencing was done on a sample of blood. Receptors originate from an older man in good health.

In the case of this clonotype: The junction and the germline gene differ at one end; a read error may be behind it. J is TRBJ2-1 and V is TRBV12-3 or TRBV12-4; D remains unclear. The CDR3 extends over 13 amino acids. CDR3 nucleotides: TGTGCCAGCAGTGTAGCCGCCTCCTACGAGCAGTTCTTC. Translating gives CASSVAASYEQFF.

This chain joins TRBV28 and TRBJ2-5; 14 nucleotides match TRBD2. The CDR3 is made up of 16 amino acids. Germline V gene sequence: CDR1 MDHEN, CDR2 SYDVKM. The V and J ends lost 3 bases and 4 bases, in that order; junction bases with no gene match: 4. The CDR3 sequence: CASSLTSGRDRETQYF. CDR3 in DNA: TGTGCCAGCAGTTTGACTAGCGGGAGGGACCGAGAGACCCAGTACTTC.

The chain is built from TRBV28 and TRBJ1-2, with TRBD1 as a possible D gene (5 bases). This CDR3 region has 14 residues. The germline CDR1 and CDR2 sequences are MDHEN and SYDVKM. Deletions cut 2 bases from V and 3 bases from J, with 10 bases between. CDR3 region: CASSLTGSDYGYTF. The CDR3 nucleotides are TGTGCCAGCAGTTTAACAGGTAGCGACTATGGCTACACCTTC.

This clonotype was seen a handful of times. A read error may be the cause here, since a much bigger clone is one base away. This chain joins TRBV6-2 or TRBV6-3 and TRBJ2-1, with 7 bases aligning to TRBD2. The J call is uncertain, as TRBJ2-7 better fits the DNA end. Germline lookup yields CDR1 MNHEY and CDR2 SVGEGT. The CDR3 is made up of 15 amino acids. CDR3 sequence reads: CASSYGGSSYNEQYF. The CDR3 bases are TGTGCCAGCAGTTACGGCGGGAGCTCCTACAATGAGCAGTACTTC.

The chain employs TRBV20-1 and TRBJ2-7, with 8 bases that match TRBD2. The CDR3 sequence is 14 residues long. Germline V gene sequence: CDR1 DFQATT, CDR2 SNEGSKA (reference sequence). V gave up 6 bases and J gave up 3 bases; unmatched junction bases: 10. The CDR3 coding sequence is TGCAGTGCCCGGGGGGGACAATACTACTACGAGCAGTACTTC. It specifies CSARGGQYYYEQYF.

This chain uses TRBV7-2 with TRBJ2-5; D possibly corresponds to TRBD1 (6 bases). With 2 bases removed from V and 1 base from J, the gap between germline ends came to 11 bases. This CDR3 comprises 15 residues. Germline V gene data show CDR1 as SGHTA and CDR2 as FQGNSA. This CDR3 is CASSLQSGVQETQYF. The CDR3 region has the DNA TGTGCCAGCAGCTTACAGTCAGGGGTCCAAGAGACCCAGTACTTC.

The CDR3 spells CASSYSRGVGELFF. CDR3 DNA sequence: TGTGCCAGCAGTTACTCCAGGGGAGTCGGGGAGCTGTTTTTT. The chain couples TRBV6-2 or TRBV6-3 to TRBJ2-2; possibly TRBD1 for D (6 bases). V dropped 0 bases and J dropped 7 bases, with 9 bases sitting between them. Germline assignment: CDR1 MNHEY and CDR2 SVGEGT. The CDR3 covers 14 residues.

The gene calls are TRBV4-1 and TRBJ2-7, with TRBD1 as a possible D gene (5 bases). The CDR3 has 15 residues. The germline gives CDR1 MGHRA, CDR2 YSYEKL. Trimming took off 0 bases at V and 0 bases at J, with 9 bases between the two ends. The CDR3 DNA reads as TGCGCCAGCAGCCAAGAGTCAGGGAACTCCTACGAGCAGTACTTC. Translation gives CASSQESGNSYEQYF.

The gene calls are TRBV6-6 and TRBJ2-1; D is unclear. The J call is in doubt because the DNA end fits TRBJ2-7 better. Germline V CDR1 and CDR2: MNHNY, SVGAGI (reference sequence). The CDR3 loop spans 14 amino acids. CDR3 coding DNA: TGTGCCAGCACCGAAGGAAGGGTCTACAATGAGCAGTACTTC. Translation: CASTEGRVYNEQYF.

The V gene is TRBV20-1, the J gene TRBJ2-5; TRBD2 matches at 14 bases. The J call may be in error: the DNA end matches TRBJ2-7 better. Germline CDR1 and CDR2: DFQATT and SNEGSKA (reference sequence). The CDR3 has 20 amino acids. The CDR3 nucleotides are TGCAGTGTAAGAACCCCCGGGACTAGCGGGAGTGGTACCCGAAATGGCGAGCAGTACTTC. Protein sequence: CSVRTPGTSGSGTRNGEQYF.

With respect to this clonotype: A much larger clone sits a single nucleotide away, making a read error possible. The chain couples TRBV6-5 to TRBJ2-3; possibly TRBD2 for D (6 bases). Trimming removed 6 bases from V and 2 bases from J, with 9 bases in between. In germline, CDR1 is MNHEY, CDR2 SVGAGI. The CDR3 totals 13 residues. The CDR3 sequence: CASSQGLTDTQYF. CDR3 nucleotides: TGTGCCAGCAGCCAGGGACTCACAGATACGCAGTATTTT.

This clonotype was picked up one time. One base away lies a much larger clone, so this may be a sequencing read error. This sequence joins TRBV4-3 and TRBJ2-1; D is undetermined. The DNA end is a closer match to TRBJ2-7, so the J assignment may be wrong. The CDR3 is made up of 14 amino acids. The germline V gene encodes CDR1 LGHNA and CDR2 YSLEER. The CDR3: CASSVAVTHNEQYF. Written as DNA, the CDR3 is TGCGCCAGCAGTGTGGCTGTTACCCACAATGAGCAGTACTTC.

The chain is built from TRBV28 and TRBJ2-4; 7 positions agree with TRBD1. The CDR3 runs 16 residues. Losses at the gene ends were 4 bases for V and 0 bases for J; bases not matched to a gene: 6. Germline V gene data show CDR1 as MDHEN and CDR2 as SYDVKM. The CDR3 reads CASSSTGTLAKNIQYF. The CDR3 DNA follows: TGTGCCAGCAGTTCGACAGGGACCTTAGCCAAAAACATTCAGTACTTC. Combining the CDR3 with reference TRBV28 and TRBJ2-4 gives the whole variable domain DVKVTQSSRYLVKRTGEKVFLECVQDMDHENMFWYRQDPGLGLRLIYFSYDVKMKEKGDIPEGYSVSREKKERFSLILESASTNQTSMYLCASSSTGTLAKNIQYFGAGTRLSVL.

This clonotype was counted ten times or more. This chain joins TRBV7-2 and TRBJ2-5; D might be TRBD1 (6 bases). The germline V gene encodes CDR1 SGHTA and CDR2 FQGNSA. Deletions cut 4 bases from V and 5 bases from J, with 17 bases between. This CDR3 has 15 amino acids. The CDR3 loop is CASSSTGIGLETQYF. The CDR3 bases are TGTGCCAGCAGCTCTACAGGGATTGGATTGGAGACCCAGTACTTC.

In its sample, this clonotype was seen many times. A single base separates this from a much larger clone, so it may be a read error. This chain connects TRBV7-2 to TRBJ2-5; D is ambiguous. Germline V lookup: CDR1 SGHTA, CDR2 FQGNSA. V dropped 5 bases and J dropped 4 bases, with 11 bases sitting between them. The CDR3 contains 13 residues. The CDR3 DNA is TGTGCCAGCAGCGTATTACATGGAGAGACCCAGTACTTC. The encoded protein is CASSVLHGETQYF.